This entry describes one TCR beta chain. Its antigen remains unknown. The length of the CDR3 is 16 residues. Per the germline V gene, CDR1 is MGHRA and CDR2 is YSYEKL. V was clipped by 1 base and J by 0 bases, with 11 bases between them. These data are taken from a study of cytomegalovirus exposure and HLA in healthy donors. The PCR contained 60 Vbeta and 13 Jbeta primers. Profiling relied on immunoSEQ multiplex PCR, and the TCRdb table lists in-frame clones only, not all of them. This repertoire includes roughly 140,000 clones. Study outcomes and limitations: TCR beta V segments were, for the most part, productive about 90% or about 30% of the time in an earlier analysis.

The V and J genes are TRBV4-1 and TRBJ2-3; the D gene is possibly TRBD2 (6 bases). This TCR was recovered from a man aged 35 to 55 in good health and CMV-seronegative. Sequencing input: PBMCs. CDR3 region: CASSQGAGTSTDTQYF. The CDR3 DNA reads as TGCGCCAGCAGCCAAGGGGCAGGGACTAGCACAGATACGCAGTATTTT.